The sequence of this T cell receptor (beta chain) was determined in a study of blood T cells in healthy people across ages. V shed 6 bases and J 7 bases; nucleotides not matched to a gene: 5. The CDR3 consists of 13 residues. Per the germline V gene, CDR1 is SNHLY and CDR2 is FYNNEI. This clonotype was detected only a few times. A sample-barcoded 5' primer and a J-beta primer mix were used in a second PCR of about 7 to 12 cycles. Via MiXCR, TCRdb re-called the 5' RACE reads, giving one row per CDR3 protein. The sample includes about 810,000 distinct CDR3 sequences, 35% to 40% seen only once; the top ten take over 10%.

The V gene is TRBV2, the J gene TRBJ2-1; TRBD2 matches 8 bases. The specimen sequenced was blood. The clonotype comes from a man younger than 30 in good health. In DNA form, the CDR3 reads TGTGCCAGCAGGCAAGCGGGGGTGAATGAGCAGTTCTTC. Its translation is CASRQAGVNEQFF.